This T cell receptor beta chain was sequenced during a study of CD8+ T cells in alopecia areata. V was trimmed by 0 bases and J by 0 bases, leaving 18 bases between them. The length of the CDR3 is 18 residues. Germline lookup yields CDR1 SGHDT and CDR2 YYEEEE. Extracted RNA was reverse transcribed into cDNA, the sequencing template. Produced via immunoSEQ multiplex PCR; TCRdb's table is partial and in-frame only. This table has some 180,000 clones, 56% appearing once. Study-level results: The study found higher clonality in lesional than normal scalp, especially in alopecia totalis/universalis. Patients displayed less clarity in TCR sharing than mice, a finding possibly related to HLA.

To note about this clone: The antigen remains unidentified.

Separation by sorting yielded CD4+ and CD8+ T cells from PBMCs. This receptor was taken from a human donor in good health. The sample consisted of CD8+ T cells sorted from blood. The V call is TRBV5-6, the J call TRBJ2-5, with D tentatively TRBD2 (6 bases). This chain's CDR3 is CASSLEGGQELYQETQYF. CDR3 sequence (DNA): TGTGCCAGCAGCTTGGAAGGAGGGCAGGAGCTGTACCAAGAGACCCAGTACTTC.